Below, 19 T cell receptor beta chains from the same sample are listed, as sequenced in a study of identifying expanded T cells in peripheral blood. The assay was immunoSEQ multiplex PCR, and TCRdb's table has in-frame clones only and misses some. The table shows 120,000 or so clones, with 84% occurring only once. Sequencing used blood. The origin of the receptors is a person between 18 and 75 years old in good health.

The V call is TRBV7-9, the J call TRBJ1-1; 7 bases align to TRBD1. V lost 5 bases and J lost 6; bases outside the gene matches: 9. This CDR3 is built from 14 residues. Germline values: CDR1 SEHNR, CDR2 FQNEAQ (reference sequence). The CDR3 region is CASSLVQGSAEAFF. The CDR3 bases are TGTGCCAGCAGCCTAGTACAGGGGTCGGCTGAAGCTTTCTTT.

The chain links TRBV30 to TRBJ1-3; D remains unclear. The V gene's germline CDR1 is GTSNPN and CDR2 SVGIG (reference sequence). There are 15 residues in the CDR3. Trimming stripped 5 bases from V and 1 base from J, with 15 bases between. This chain's CDR3 is CAWGRTVQSGNTIYF. CDR3 in DNA: TGTGCCTGGGGAAGAACAGTTCAGTCTGGAAACACCATATATTTT.

This clone was found once. V is TRBV5-1 and J is TRBJ1-4; 9 nucleotides match TRBD1. Trimming cost V 4 bases and J 5 bases; bases outside gene matches: 3. CDR3 length: 14 residues. Germline CDR1 SGHRS, CDR2 YFSETQ. In DNA form, the CDR3 reads TGCGCCAGCAGCCGGGACAGGGTCAATGAAAAACTGTTTTTT. It yields the protein CASSRDRVNEKLFF.

The chain uses TRBV5-1 and TRBJ1-1; D is ambiguous. In germline, CDR1 is SGHRS, CDR2 YFSETQ. The CDR3 loop spans 16 amino acids. Trimming removed 0 bases at V and 1 base at J, with 13 bases between. The chain's CDR3 is CASSLGVGQENTEAFF. The CDR3 DNA sequence: TGCGCCAGCAGCTTGGGGGTGGGCCAGGAGAACACTGAAGCTTTCTTT.

The chain links TRBV27 to TRBJ2-4; D remains ambiguous. Germline V CDR1 and CDR2: MNHEY, SMNVEV (reference sequence). Trimming took 0 bases from V and 0 from J, leaving 6 bases between them. The CDR3 sequence is 15 residues long. The DNA of the CDR3 is TGTGCCAGCAGTTTATCCCGAGTAGCCAAAAACATTCAGTACTTC. It yields the protein CASSLSRVAKNIQYF.

This chain joins TRBV29-1 and TRBJ2-7, with a possible D match to TRBD2 (6 bases). Germline values: CDR1 SQVTM, CDR2 ANQGSEA. Trimming left V 8 bases short and J 0 bases short, with 14 bases between. This CDR3 has 13 residues. In DNA, the CDR3 is TGCAGCAGTACCGGGACTGGCTCCTACGAGCAGTACTTC. This gives the protein CSSTGTGSYEQYF.

The chain couples TRBV7-4 to TRBJ1-5, with a tentative D call TRBD1 (6 bases). Germline V gene lookup returns CDR1 SGHVT and CDR2 SQSDAQ. V lost 8 bases and J lost 3, with 26 bases in between. The CDR3 extends over 18 amino acids. CDR3 sequence (DNA): TGTGCCAGCCGATCATTTGGACAGCGAGTTTTACACAATCAGCCCCAGCATTTT. Translation gives CASRSFGQRVLHNQPQHF.

V usage is TRBV7-2 and J usage is TRBJ1-2; D is perhaps TRBD1 (6 bases). The V gene's germline CDR1 is SGHTA and CDR2 FQGNSA. CDR3 length equals 16 residues. The germline V and J ends were trimmed by 6 bases and 8 bases, with 25 bases remaining between them. CDR3 sequence reads: CASRSNGQTFYVGYTF. The DNA of the CDR3 is TGTGCCAGCAGATCTAATGGACAGACCTTCTATGTGGGCTACACCTTC.

The CDR3 protein is CASKDTYSPLHF. The CDR3 bases are TGTGCCAGTAAGGACACTTATTCACCCCTCCACTTT. This chain uses TRBV19 with TRBJ1-6; possible D gene TRBD1, 5 bases. The V gene lost 7 bases and the J gene lost 8 bases, with 9 bases spanning the gap. CDR1 is LNHDA, CDR2 SQIVND, per germline (reference sequence). The CDR3 spans 12 residues.

This rearrangement joins TRBV2 to TRBJ1-6; TRBD1 matches 7 bases. CDR3 size: 14 residues. V was clipped by 5 bases and J by 10 bases; unmatched bases: 8. Germline V CDR1 and CDR2: SNHLY, FYNNEI. This CDR3 is CASSRQGIGSPLHF. CDR3 in DNA: TGTGCCAGCAGTCGACAGGGTATTGGGTCACCCCTCCACTTT.

The V call is TRBV29-1, the J call TRBJ2-1; 8 bases line up with TRBD1. Trimming removed 4 bases from V and 8 bases from J; junction bases left unmatched: 4. The CDR3 extends over 12 amino acids. Per germline, CDR1 SQVTM and CDR2 ANQGSEA. CDR3 region: CSVAGQGHEQFF. Here the CDR3 DNA reads TGCAGCGTTGCCGGACAGGGCCATGAGCAGTTCTTC.

CDR3 nucleotide sequence: TGTGCCAGCAGCTTAGATCAGGACAGCACCGGGGAGCTGTTTTTT. It translates to CASSLDQDSTGELFF. The chain has TRBV7-2 and TRBJ2-2; D perhaps matches TRBD1 (6 bases). V was pared by 1 base and J by 4 bases, with 10 bases between. Germline-derived CDR1 and CDR2 are SGHTA and FQGNSA. The CDR3 contains 15 residues.

The chain employs TRBV4-3 and TRBJ2-5; D is perhaps TRBD2 (5 bases). The CDR3 contains 14 residues. Germline V lookup: CDR1 LGHNA, CDR2 YSLEER. V lost 0 bases and J lost 3, with 8 bases in between. The CDR3 reads CASSQDRGKETQYF. The DNA of the CDR3 is TGCGCCAGCAGCCAAGATCGGGGAAAAGAGACCCAGTACTTC.

The DNA for the CDR3 is TGCGCCAGCAGCCTGGCGACGACAGGGACTGAGGCCTACACCTTC. It specifies CASSLATTGTEAYTF. V is TRBV5-1 and J is TRBJ1-2; TRBD1 matches at 7 bases. Looked up from germline, CDR1 is SGHRS and CDR2 is YFSETQ. The CDR3 length is 15 residues. V lost 4 bases, J lost 10 bases, and 16 bases stayed unmatched. Full variable domain (missing parts from reference TRBV5-1 and TRBJ1-2): KAGVTQTPRYLIKTRGQQVTLSCSPISGHRSVSWYQQTPGQGLQFLFEYFSETQRNKGNFPGRFSGRQFSNSRSEMNVSTLELGDSALYLCASSLATTGTEAYTFGSGTRLTVV.

This chain joins TRBV6-6 and TRBJ1-2; D is ambiguous. V lost 6 bases and J lost 4, with 15 bases in between. Germline lookup yields CDR1 MNHNY and CDR2 SVGAGI (reference sequence). CDR3 size: 14 residues. This CDR3 reads CASSEWGQLYGYTF. The CDR3 DNA is TGTGCCAGCAGCGAATGGGGTCAACTCTATGGCTACACCTTC.

V is TRBV2 and J is TRBJ2-3; the match to TRBD1 covers 9 bases. From germline, CDR1 is SNHLY and CDR2 FYNNEI. The CDR3 is made up of 17 amino acids. V shed 7 bases, J shed 1 base, and the junction held 12 bases outside the gene matches. CDR3 nucleotides: TGTGCCAGCAATTCGGCACGGGACAGGGCTGGCACAGATACGCAGTATTTT. Encoded protein: CASNSARDRAGTDTQYF.

This chain's CDR3 is CASSPVGVLAGELFF. The CDR3 bases are TGTGCCAGCAGCCCCGTCGGGGTTCTTGCCGGGGAGCTGTTTTTT. The chain recombines TRBV14 with TRBJ2-2, with D possibly TRBD2 on 5 matching bases. Germline CDR1 reads SGHDN; CDR2 reads FVKESK. The length of the CDR3 is 15 residues. V was clipped by 4 bases and J by 6 bases, with 15 bases between them.

The rearrangement joins TRBV18 to TRBJ1-6; 11 bases agree with TRBD1. CDR3 size: 16 residues. In germline, CDR1 is KGHSH, CDR2 LQKENI. With V trimmed by 1 base and J by 9 bases, 5 bases remained unmatched. CDR3 amino acids: CASSPRGGTGGSPLHF. The CDR3 DNA sequence: TGTGCCAGCTCACCACGGGGAGGGACAGGGGGTTCACCCCTCCACTTT.

J is TRBJ1-1 and V is TRBV11-2; D is unclear. From germline, CDR1 is SGHAT and CDR2 FQNNGV. The CDR3 length is 13 residues. V gave up 5 bases and J gave up 1 base, with 8 bases separating them. CDR3 in DNA: TGTGCCAGCAGCATTCTAGCGAACACTGAAGCTTTCTTT. Its protein product is CASSILANTEAFF.